This TCR beta chain is from a study of cytomegalovirus exposure and HLA in healthy donors. Study context: An early data release held 70 million to 90 million unique TCRs from HLA-typed donors.

CDR1 LNHNV and CDR2 YYDKDF come from the germline V gene (reference sequence). The CDR3 consists of 14 residues. Comments on this clone: The antigen remains undetermined. Sequence at one end of the junction differs from germline and may be a read error. At the DNA level, this CDR3 is encoded by other sequences in the same sample as well.

As for the donors, each was a healthy bone marrow donor. PCR was performed using 60 Vbeta and 13 Jbeta primers. Generated by immunoSEQ multiplex PCR, the TCRdb table keeps only in-frame clones and is missing some. Here the sample spans around 150,000 clones, 64% being singletons. The study, taken as a whole, reports: Specificity of a few CMV-associated chains for CMV antigens was verified in vitro. Immune exposure information comprised only CMV serostatus.

The sequencing input was PBMCs. The genes are TRBV15 and TRBJ1-1; D gene uncertain. The clonotype originates from a woman younger than 45 in good health and CMV-seropositive. CDR3 sequence (DNA): TGTGCCACCAGCAGGAGGGCGTCCTCCACTGAAGCCTTCTTT. Protein sequence: CATSRRASSTEAFF.